The 4 T cell receptor beta chains below all came from one sample that was sequenced in a study of blood T cells in healthy people across ages. A second PCR, run for roughly 7 to 11 cycles, used a sample-barcoded 5' primer plus a J-beta primer mix. TCRdb passed the 5' RACE reads through MiXCR, listing each CDR3 protein once. The table lists over 1,500,000 distinct CDR3 sequences, around 42% of them singletons. Sequenced input: blood. The receptors derive from a human donor in good health.

This clonotype was detected a few times. The chain recombines TRBV21-1 with TRBJ2-7; TRBD1, the table's D call, was not compared with the DNA. TRBV21-1 is a recognized pseudogene. CDR3 length: 18 residues. The CDR3 loop is CASSVQDSSKRIAYEQYF. The CDR3 nucleotides are TGTGCCAGCAGCGTACAGGACTCCTCCAAAAGAATCGCCTACGAGCAGTACTTC.

This clonotype turned up a few times. The chain combines TRBV18 with TRBJ1-4; TRBD1 agrees at 7 bases. The germline V gene encodes CDR1 KGHSH and CDR2 LQKENI. The CDR3 is 13 amino acids. The V segment lost 2 bases and the J segment 8 bases; nucleotides outside the gene matches: 2. CDR3 sequence reads: CASSPGQAEKLFF. Written as DNA, the CDR3 is TGTGCCAGCTCACCAGGACAGGCCGAAAAACTGTTTTTT.

This clonotype was seen a few times. The chain has TRBV12-3 or TRBV12-4 and TRBJ2-4, with no clear D. The CDR3 extends over 13 amino acids. The V end was cut by 6 bases, the J end by 13 bases, with 19 bases between. The CDR3, as DNA: TGTGCCAGCAGCACGAGGACGGCTAGTGAGCAGTACTTC. Its translation is CASSTRTASEQYF.

This clonotype was seen once. V and J are TRBV7-3 and TRBJ2-1; weak D call: TRBD2 (6 bases). This CDR3 region has 16 residues. CDR1 and CDR2 from the germline V gene are SGHTA and FQGTGA. V gave up 3 bases and J gave up 7 bases, with 19 bases separating them. The CDR3: CASSFSPLTAGNEQFF. The CDR3 DNA reads as TGTGCCAGCAGCTTTTCACCACTTACCGCGGGAAATGAGCAGTTCTTC.